One sample yielded the 20 T cell receptor beta chains listed below, sequenced in a study of shared clonotypes between healthy human individuals. Method: immunoSEQ multiplex PCR; TCRdb's copy keeps in-frame clones and lacks some. In the table there are 730,000 or so clones, about two thirds of which are singletons. The specimen sequenced was memory CD4+ T cells sorted from blood. Stated subset: CD45RA-negative fraction. The source of these receptors is a woman in her 30s in good health.

The chain carries TRBV6-1 and TRBJ1-2, with D maybe TRBD1 (6 bases). The CDR3 covers 15 residues. V lost 3 bases and J 2 bases, leaving 13 bases between the germline ends. Germline CDR1 MNHNS, CDR2 SASEGT. The CDR3 DNA reads as TGTGCCAGCAGTGATCGGGGGGCGTACAACTATGGCTACACCTTC. Its protein product is CASSDRGAYNYGYTF.

The chain has TRBV13 and TRBJ2-7; possibly TRBD1 for D (5 bases). The CDR3 has 16 residues. The germline V and J ends were trimmed by 1 base and 1 base, with 14 bases remaining between them. From germline, CDR1 is PRHDT and CDR2 FYEKMQ (reference sequence). The chain's CDR3 is CASSLESGKRSYEQYF. The DNA for the CDR3 is TGTGCCAGCAGCTTAGAGTCAGGGAAGAGGTCCTACGAGCAGTACTTC.

Turning to this clone: Other DNA sequences in this sample translate to the same CDR3. The rearrangement uses TRBV5-1 and TRBJ1-3; possibly TRBD1 for D (5 bases). The germline V gene encodes CDR1 SGHRS and CDR2 YFSETQ. V lost 4 bases and J 4 bases, leaving 12 bases between the germline ends. This CDR3 region has 14 residues. The DNA of the CDR3 is TGCGCCAGCAGCCACGGGACGGCGGGAAACACCATATATTTT. Its translation is CASSHGTAGNTIYF. Looking up the rest from reference TRBV5-1 and TRBJ1-3 gives the full variable domain: KAGVTQTPRYLIKTRGQQVTLSCSPISGHRSVSWYQQTPGQGLQFLFEYFSETQRNKGNFPGRFSGRQFSNSRSEMNVSTLELGDSALYLCASSHGTAGNTIYFGEGSWLTVV.

This chain connects TRBV4-1 to TRBJ2-7; possibly TRBD2 for D (6 bases). V dropped 0 bases and J dropped 3 bases, with 15 bases sitting between them. CDR3 length: 16 amino acids. Germline CDR1 reads MGHRA; CDR2 reads YSYEKL. The CDR3 nucleotides read TGCGCCAGCAGCCAAGAGAGGGCAGGGACTTTCTACGAGCAGTACTTC. Its translation is CASSQERAGTFYEQYF.

V gene TRBV7-2 combines with J gene TRBJ2-5; a weak D match, TRBD2 (6 bases). CDR3 length: 14 amino acids. The germline V gene has CDR1 SGHTA and CDR2 FQGNSA. Trimming left V 5 bases short and J 8 bases short, with 18 bases between. The CDR3 loop is CASSGRNGAGTQYF. The CDR3 region has the DNA TGTGCCAGCAGCGGTCGTAACGGGGCGGGAACCCAGTACTTC.

A remark on this clone: The junction shows a germline mismatch at one end, possibly a read error. The chain employs TRBV7-3 and TRBJ1-2, with 7 positions matching TRBD1. In germline, CDR1 is SGHTA, CDR2 FQGTGA. This CDR3 is 14 amino acids long. CDR3 in amino acids: CASSRPGTDYGYTF. The DNA of the CDR3 is TGCGCCAGCAGCCGCCCGGGGACAGATTATGGCTACACCTTC.

This clone has only a few counts. The chain recombines TRBV11-2 with TRBJ1-4; 7 bases are a match to TRBD1. V dropped 0 bases and J dropped 8; count of bases not matched to a gene: 6. Looked up from germline, CDR1 is SGHAT and CDR2 is FQNNGV. The CDR3 is 15 amino acids. The chain's CDR3 is CASSLEWQGGEKLFF. CDR3 bases: TGTGCCAGCAGCTTAGAGTGGCAGGGGGGAGAAAAACTGTTTTTT.

A few counts support this clone. The rearrangement uses TRBV7-9 and TRBJ2-7, with TRBD2 identical over 9 bases. Germline CDR1 and CDR2: SEHNR and FQNEAQ (reference sequence). Unmatched junction bases numbered 8, after V lost 3 bases and J lost 2 bases. The CDR3 extends over 16 amino acids. The CDR3 nucleotides are TGTGCCAGCAGCTTTGACTCGCTAGCGGGGACCTACGAGCAGTACTTC. The encoded protein is CASSFDSLAGTYEQYF.

Turning to this clone: Since a far larger clone is one base different, this is likely a read error. The chain joins TRBV6-5 to TRBJ2-1; D may be TRBD2 (6 bases). CDR1 and CDR2 from the germline V gene are MNHEY and SVGAGI. CDR3 length equals 14 residues. V lost 7 bases to trimming and J lost 3 bases, with 13 bases between them. The CDR3 here is CASKEPGDYNEQFF. CDR3 in DNA: TGTGCCAGCAAAGAGCCGGGAGACTACAATGAGCAGTTCTTC.

The chain couples TRBV29-1 to TRBJ1-4, with D uncertain. Germline CDR1 and CDR2: SQVTM and ANQGSEA. The CDR3 runs 11 residues. The V end was cut by 4 bases, the J end by 9 bases, with 9 bases between. The CDR3 loop is CSVAAGQKLFF. CDR3 DNA: TGCAGCGTTGCGGCGGGCCAAAAACTGTTTTTT.

The CDR3 DNA follows: TGTGCCAGCTCGGCAAGGGACAGCCTGAACGAGCAGTACTTC. It specifies CASSARDSLNEQYF. The chain joins TRBV18 to TRBJ2-7; 7 bases agree with TRBD1. V lost 6 bases and J lost 5; bases outside the gene matches: 10. This CDR3 has 14 amino acids. Germline V gene sequence: CDR1 KGHSH, CDR2 LQKENI.

The chain uses TRBV4-2 and TRBJ1-5; unclear D gene. V was pared by 3 bases and J by 3 bases, with 15 bases between. Germline lookup yields CDR1 LGHNA and CDR2 YNFKEQ. This CDR3 contains 16 residues. The CDR3, as DNA: TGTGCCAGCAGCCAGGATCAGGTTATGCCCAATCAGCCCCAGCATTTT. Translating it yields CASSQDQVMPNQPQHF.

Details on this clone: This may arise from a read error, as a much more abundant clone is one base away. The chain couples TRBV28 to TRBJ2-5; D is uncertain. This CDR3 is 13 amino acids long. V lost 6 bases to trimming and J lost 5 bases, with 13 bases between them. Looked up from germline, CDR1 is MDHEN and CDR2 is SYDVKM. In DNA, the CDR3 is TGTGCCAGCAGCTGGATTTTCCCCGAGACCCAGTACTTC. Its protein is CASSWIFPETQYF.

The gene calls are TRBV19 and TRBJ2-3, with 7 bases fitting TRBD2. Germline V gene lookup returns CDR1 LNHDA and CDR2 SQIVND (reference sequence). The CDR3 extends over 13 amino acids. With V trimmed by 7 bases and J by 3 bases, 4 bases remained unmatched. CDR3 in DNA: TGTGCCAGTATACGAGCGGGGACAGATACGCAGTATTTT. Its translation is CASIRAGTDTQYF.

The chain carries TRBV14 and TRBJ2-6; D not resolved. The CDR3 loop spans 20 amino acids. The V gene's germline CDR1 is SGHDN and CDR2 FVKESK. Trimming shortened V by 0 bases and J by 3 bases, and 21 bases separated the two germline ends. This chain's CDR3 is CASSQDFVLGRTGGANVLTF. In nucleotides, the CDR3 is TGTGCCAGCAGCCAAGATTTTGTATTAGGTCGGACCGGTGGGGCCAACGTCCTGACTTTC. Full variable domain (missing parts from reference TRBV14 and TRBJ2-6): EAGVTQFPSHSVIEKGQTVTLRCDPISGHDNLYWYRRVMGKEIKFLLHFVKESKQDESGMPNNRFLAERTGGTYSTLKVQPAELEDSGVYFCASSQDFVLGRTGGANVLTFGAGSRLTVL.

The chain recombines TRBV7-9 with TRBJ1-2; TRBD1 matches at 9 bases. After removal of 5 bases from V and 5 bases from J, the junction contained 3 bases not matched to a gene. The germline CDR1 and CDR2 sequences are SEHNR and FQNEAQ (reference sequence). The CDR3 loop spans 13 amino acids. CDR3 nucleotide sequence: TGTGCCAGCAGCCTAGACAGGGGGTATGGCTACACCTTC. As protein: CASSLDRGYGYTF.

The chain combines TRBV4-1 with TRBJ1-2; D is uncertain. Trimming shortened V by 0 bases and J by 4 bases, and 12 bases separated the two germline ends. The germline V gene has CDR1 MGHRA and CDR2 YSYEKL. This CDR3 contains 15 residues. CDR3 bases: TGCGCCAGCAGCCAAGATACGCGGGTACCCTATGGCTACACCTTC. Its protein product is CASSQDTRVPYGYTF.

The CDR3 loop is CASSLGERESTDTQYF. As DNA, the CDR3 is TGTGCCAGCAGCTTAGGAGAGCGGGAGAGCACAGATACGCAGTATTTT. The chain is built from TRBV11-2 and TRBJ2-3, with 8 nucleotides matching TRBD2. Germline values: CDR1 SGHAT, CDR2 FQNNGV. The CDR3 sequence is 16 residues long. The junction had 3 bases not matched to a gene; V was cut back by 1 base and J by 0 bases.

The chain carries TRBV28 and TRBJ2-2, with 8 bases lining up with TRBD1. Germline values: CDR1 MDHEN, CDR2 SYDVKM. After removal of 1 base from V and 4 bases from J, the junction contained 5 bases not matched to a gene. The CDR3 sequence is 16 residues long. CDR3 in DNA: TGTGCCAGCAGTTTATTCACAGGGGGAACCACCGGGGAGCTGTTTTTT. Protein sequence: CASSLFTGGTTGELFF.

This chain's CDR3 is CASNREKDSPLHF. The DNA for the CDR3 is TGTGCCAGCAACAGGGAGAAGGATTCACCCCTCCACTTT. The chain combines TRBV2 with TRBJ1-6; D might be TRBD1 (6 bases). Germline CDR1 is SNHLY and CDR2 is FYNNEI. Between the trimmed V and J ends, which lost 7 bases and 8 bases, there was a span of 12 bases. The CDR3 contains 13 residues.